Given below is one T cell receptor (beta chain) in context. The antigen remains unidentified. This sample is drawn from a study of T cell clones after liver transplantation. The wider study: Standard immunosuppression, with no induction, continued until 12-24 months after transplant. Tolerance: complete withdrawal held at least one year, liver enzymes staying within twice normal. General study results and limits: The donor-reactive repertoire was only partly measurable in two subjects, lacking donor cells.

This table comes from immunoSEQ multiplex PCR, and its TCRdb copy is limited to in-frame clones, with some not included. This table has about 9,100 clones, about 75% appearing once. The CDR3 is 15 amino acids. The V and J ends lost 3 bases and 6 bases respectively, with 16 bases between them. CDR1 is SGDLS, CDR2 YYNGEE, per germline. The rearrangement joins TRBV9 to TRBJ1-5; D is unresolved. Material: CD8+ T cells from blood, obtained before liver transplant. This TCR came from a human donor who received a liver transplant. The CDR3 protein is CASSDYGFPRQPQHF. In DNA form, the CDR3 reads TGTGCCAGCAGCGACTACGGGTTCCCGCGTCAGCCCCAGCATTTT.